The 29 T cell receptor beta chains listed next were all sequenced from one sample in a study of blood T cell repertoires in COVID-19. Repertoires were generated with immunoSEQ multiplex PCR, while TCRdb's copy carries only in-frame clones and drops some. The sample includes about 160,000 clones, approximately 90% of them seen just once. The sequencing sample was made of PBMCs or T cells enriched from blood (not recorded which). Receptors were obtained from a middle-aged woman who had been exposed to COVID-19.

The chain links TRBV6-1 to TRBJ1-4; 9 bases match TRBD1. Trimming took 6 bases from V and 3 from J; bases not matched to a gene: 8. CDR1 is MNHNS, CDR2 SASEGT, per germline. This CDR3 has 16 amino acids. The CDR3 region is CASSEHRGRPNEKLFF. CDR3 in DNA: TGTGCCAGCAGCGAACACAGGGGGCGGCCTAATGAAAAACTGTTTTTT.

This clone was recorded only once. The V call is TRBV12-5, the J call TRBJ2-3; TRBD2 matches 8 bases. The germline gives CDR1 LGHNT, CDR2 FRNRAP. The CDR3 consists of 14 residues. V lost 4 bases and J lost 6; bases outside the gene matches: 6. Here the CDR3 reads CASGYGLAGDTQYF. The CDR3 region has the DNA TGTGCTAGTGGTTACGGACTAGCAGGCGATACGCAGTATTTT.

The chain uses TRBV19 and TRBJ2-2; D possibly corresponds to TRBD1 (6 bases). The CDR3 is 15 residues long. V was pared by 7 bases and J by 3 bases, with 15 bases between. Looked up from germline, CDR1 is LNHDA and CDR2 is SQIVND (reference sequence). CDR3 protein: CASTIWDTHTGELFF. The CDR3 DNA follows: TGTGCCAGTACCATATGGGACACGCACACCGGGGAGCTGTTTTTT.

In DNA form, the CDR3 reads TGTGCCAGCAGTGAGACTAGCGGGGGGGCAGATACGCAGTATTTT. It encodes CASSETSGGADTQYF. The chain recombines TRBV6-1 with TRBJ2-3; the match to TRBD2 covers 14 bases. V was clipped by 3 bases and J by 4 bases; unmatched bases: 0. The CDR3 totals 15 residues. The germline V gene encodes CDR1 MNHNS and CDR2 SASEGT.

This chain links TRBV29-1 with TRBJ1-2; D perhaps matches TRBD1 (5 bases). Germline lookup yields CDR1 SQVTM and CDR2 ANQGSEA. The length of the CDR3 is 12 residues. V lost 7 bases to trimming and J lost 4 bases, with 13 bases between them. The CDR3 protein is CSAEPGGYGYTF. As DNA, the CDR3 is TGCAGCGCCGAACCGGGGGGCTATGGCTACACCTTC.

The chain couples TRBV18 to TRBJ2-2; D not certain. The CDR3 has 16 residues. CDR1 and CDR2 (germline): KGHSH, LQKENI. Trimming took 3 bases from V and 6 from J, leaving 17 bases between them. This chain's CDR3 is CASSPPNSFGPGELFF. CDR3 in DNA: TGTGCCAGCTCACCGCCAAATTCCTTTGGGCCCGGGGAGCTGTTTTTT.

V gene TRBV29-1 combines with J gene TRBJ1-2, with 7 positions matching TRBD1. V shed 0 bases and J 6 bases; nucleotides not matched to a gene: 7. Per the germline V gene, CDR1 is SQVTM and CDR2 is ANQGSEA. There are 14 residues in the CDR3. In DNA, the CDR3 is TGCAGCGTTGAAGATTTAGACAGGGTAGATGGCTACACCTTC. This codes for CSVEDLDRVDGYTF. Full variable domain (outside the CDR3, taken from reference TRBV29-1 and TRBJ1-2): SAVISQKPSRDICQRGTSLTIQCQVDSQVTMMFWYRQQPGQSLTLIATANQGSEATYESGFVIDKFPISRPNLTFSTLTVSNMSPEDSSIYLCSVEDLDRVDGYTFGSGTRLTVV.

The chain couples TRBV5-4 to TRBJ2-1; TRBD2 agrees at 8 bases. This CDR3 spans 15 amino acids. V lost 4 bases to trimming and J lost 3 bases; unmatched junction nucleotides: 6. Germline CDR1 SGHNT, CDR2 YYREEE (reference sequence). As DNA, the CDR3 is TGTGCCAGCAGCGAACTAGCGGAAATCTACAATGAGCAGTTCTTC. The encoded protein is CASSELAEIYNEQFF.

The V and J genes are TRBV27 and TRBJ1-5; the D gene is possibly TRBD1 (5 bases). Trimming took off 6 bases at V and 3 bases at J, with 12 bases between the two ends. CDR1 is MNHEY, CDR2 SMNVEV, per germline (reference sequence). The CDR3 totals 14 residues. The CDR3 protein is CASSPMTVNQPQHF. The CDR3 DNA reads TGTGCCAGCAGCCCCATGACAGTCAATCAGCCCCAGCATTTT.

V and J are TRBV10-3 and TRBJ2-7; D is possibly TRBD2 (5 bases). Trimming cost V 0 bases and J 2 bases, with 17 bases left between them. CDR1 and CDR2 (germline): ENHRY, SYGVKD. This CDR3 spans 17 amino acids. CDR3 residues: CAISESDGRGSPYEQYF. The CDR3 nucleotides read TGTGCCATCAGTGAGTCTGATGGACGGGGAAGCCCCTACGAGCAGTACTTC.

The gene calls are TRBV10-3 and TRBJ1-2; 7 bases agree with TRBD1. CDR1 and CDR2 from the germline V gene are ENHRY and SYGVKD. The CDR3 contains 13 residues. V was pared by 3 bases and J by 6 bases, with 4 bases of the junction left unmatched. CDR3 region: CAISDGTDDGYTF. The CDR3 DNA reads TGTGCCATCAGTGACGGGACAGATGATGGCTACACCTTC.

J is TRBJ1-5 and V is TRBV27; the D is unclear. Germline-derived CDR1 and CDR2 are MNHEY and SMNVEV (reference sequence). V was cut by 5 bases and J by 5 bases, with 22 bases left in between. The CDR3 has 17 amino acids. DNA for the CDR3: TGTGCCAGCAGTCCACCCCCCCGACGGAGCCACGATCAGCCCCAGCATTTT. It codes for CASSPPPRRSHDQPQHF.

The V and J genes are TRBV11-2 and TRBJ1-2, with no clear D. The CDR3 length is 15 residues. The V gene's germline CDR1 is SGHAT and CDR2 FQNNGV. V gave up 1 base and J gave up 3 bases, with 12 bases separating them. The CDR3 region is CASSLGRSAYYGYTF. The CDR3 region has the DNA TGTGCCAGCAGCTTAGGTCGGAGCGCGTACTATGGCTACACCTTC.

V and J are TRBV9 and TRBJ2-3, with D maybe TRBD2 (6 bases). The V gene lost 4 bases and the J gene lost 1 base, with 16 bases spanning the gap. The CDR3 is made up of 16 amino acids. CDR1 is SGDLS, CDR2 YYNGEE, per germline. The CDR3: CASSSDNGGGTDTQYF. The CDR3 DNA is TGTGCCAGCAGCTCCGACAACGGGGGAGGCACAGATACGCAGTATTTT.

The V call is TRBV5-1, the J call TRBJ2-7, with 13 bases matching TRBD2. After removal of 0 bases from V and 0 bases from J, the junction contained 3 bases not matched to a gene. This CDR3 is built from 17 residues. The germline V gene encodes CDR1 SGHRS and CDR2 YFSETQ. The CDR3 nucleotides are TGCGCCAGCAGCTTGGCGGGACTAGCGGGAAGCTCCTACGAGCAGTACTTC. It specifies CASSLAGLAGSSYEQYF.

As DNA, the CDR3 is TGTGCCAGCAGCTTACTTAGGGACAGGACTGCCGATGAGCAGTTCTTC. Its protein is CASSLLRDRTADEQFF. The genes are TRBV7-9 and TRBJ2-1; the match to TRBD1 covers 8 bases. Germline loops: CDR1 SEHNR, CDR2 FQNEAQ (reference sequence). The CDR3 extends over 16 amino acids. V shed 2 bases and J 8 bases; nucleotides not matched to a gene: 11.

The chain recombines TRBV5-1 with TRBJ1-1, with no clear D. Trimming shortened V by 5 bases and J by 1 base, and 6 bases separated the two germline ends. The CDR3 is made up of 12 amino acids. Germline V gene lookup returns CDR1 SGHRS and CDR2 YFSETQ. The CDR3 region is CASRAGNTEAFF. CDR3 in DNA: TGCGCCAGCAGGGCAGGGAACACTGAAGCTTTCTTT.

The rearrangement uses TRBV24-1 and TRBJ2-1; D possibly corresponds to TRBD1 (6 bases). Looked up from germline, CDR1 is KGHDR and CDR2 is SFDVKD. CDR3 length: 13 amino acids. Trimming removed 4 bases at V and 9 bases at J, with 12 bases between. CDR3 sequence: CATSDPGHSEQFF. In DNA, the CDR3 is TGTGCCACCAGTGACCCGGGACACAGTGAGCAGTTCTTC.

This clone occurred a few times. The CDR3 loop is CASRKGGNQPQHF. CDR3 nucleotides: TGTGCCAGCAGGAAGGGGGGCAATCAGCCCCAGCATTTT. J is TRBJ1-5 and V is TRBV6-5; D possibly corresponds to TRBD1 (6 bases). The ends were cut back, 6 bases at V and 2 bases at J, with 8 bases in the middle. This CDR3 is 13 amino acids long. Looked up from germline, CDR1 is MNHEY and CDR2 is SVGAGI.

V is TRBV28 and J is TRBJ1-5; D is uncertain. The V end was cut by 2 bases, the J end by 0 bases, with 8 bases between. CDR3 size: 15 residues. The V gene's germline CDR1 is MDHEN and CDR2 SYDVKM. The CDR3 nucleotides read TGTGCCAGCAGTTTACACGGTTATAGCAATCAGCCCCAGCATTTT. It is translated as CASSLHGYSNQPQHF.

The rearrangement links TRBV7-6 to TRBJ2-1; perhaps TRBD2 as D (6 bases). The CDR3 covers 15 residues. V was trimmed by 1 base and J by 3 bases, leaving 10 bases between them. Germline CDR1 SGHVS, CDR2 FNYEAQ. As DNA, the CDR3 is TGTGCCAGCAGCTTAGGGGGGGACCGCTACAATGAGCAGTTCTTC. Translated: CASSLGGDRYNEQFF.

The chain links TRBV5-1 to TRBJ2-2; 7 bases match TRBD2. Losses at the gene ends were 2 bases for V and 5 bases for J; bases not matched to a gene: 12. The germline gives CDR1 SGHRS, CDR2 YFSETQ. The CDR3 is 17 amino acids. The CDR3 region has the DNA TGCGCCAGCAGCTTCGGGGGAGCGGGGCCTTGGACCGGGGAGCTGTTTTTT. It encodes CASSFGGAGPWTGELFF.

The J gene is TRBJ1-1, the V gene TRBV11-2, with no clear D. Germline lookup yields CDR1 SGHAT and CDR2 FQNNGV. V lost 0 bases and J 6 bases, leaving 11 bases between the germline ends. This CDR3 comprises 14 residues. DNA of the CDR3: TGTGCCAGCAGCTTAGACCCGGGTGTTCCTGAAGCTTTCTTT. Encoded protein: CASSLDPGVPEAFF.

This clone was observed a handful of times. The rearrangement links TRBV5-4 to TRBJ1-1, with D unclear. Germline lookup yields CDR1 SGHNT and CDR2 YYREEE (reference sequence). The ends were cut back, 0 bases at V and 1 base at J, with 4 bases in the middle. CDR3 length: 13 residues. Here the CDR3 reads CASSLEQNTEAFF. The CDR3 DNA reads TGTGCCAGCAGCTTGGAACAGAACACTGAAGCTTTCTTT.

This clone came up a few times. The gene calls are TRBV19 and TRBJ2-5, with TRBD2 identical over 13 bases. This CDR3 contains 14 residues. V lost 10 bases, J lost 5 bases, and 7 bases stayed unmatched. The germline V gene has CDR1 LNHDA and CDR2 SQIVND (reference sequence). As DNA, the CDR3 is TGTGCCACCACTAGCGGGGGGGTCGGGGAGACCCAGTACTTC. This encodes CATTSGGVGETQYF.

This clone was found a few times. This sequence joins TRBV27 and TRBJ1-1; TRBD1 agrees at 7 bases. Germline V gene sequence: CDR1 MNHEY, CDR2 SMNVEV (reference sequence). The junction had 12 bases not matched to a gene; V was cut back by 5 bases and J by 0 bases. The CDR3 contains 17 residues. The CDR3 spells CASSPLGTANMNTEAFF. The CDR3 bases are TGTGCCAGCAGTCCCCTGGGGACAGCAAACATGAACACTGAAGCTTTCTTT.

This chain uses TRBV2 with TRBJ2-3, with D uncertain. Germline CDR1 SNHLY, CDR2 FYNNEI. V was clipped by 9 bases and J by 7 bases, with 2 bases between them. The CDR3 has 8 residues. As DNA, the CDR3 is TGTGCCAGTAATACGCAGTATTTT. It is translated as CASNTQYF.

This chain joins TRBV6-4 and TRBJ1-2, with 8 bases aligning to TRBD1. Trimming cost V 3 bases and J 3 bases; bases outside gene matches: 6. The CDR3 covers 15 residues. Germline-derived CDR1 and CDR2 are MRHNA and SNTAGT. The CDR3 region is CASSDTGGSDYGYTF. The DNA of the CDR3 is TGTGCCAGCAGTGATACAGGGGGATCAGACTATGGCTACACCTTC.

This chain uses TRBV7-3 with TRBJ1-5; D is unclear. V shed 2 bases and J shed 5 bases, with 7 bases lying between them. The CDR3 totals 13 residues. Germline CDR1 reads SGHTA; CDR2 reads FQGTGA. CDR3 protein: CASSLYPDQPQHF. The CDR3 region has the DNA TGTGCCAGCAGCTTATACCCGGATCAGCCCCAGCATTTT.